The rows below give T cell receptor beta chains drawn from one sample of a study of PD-L1 blockade in urothelial cancer. Libraries were prepared by immunoSEQ multiplex PCR; TCRdb keeps only in-frame clonotypes and omits some of them. The sample contains under 30,000 clones, about 79% of which appear only once. This sample comprised PBMCs, obtained around atezolizumab (anti-PD-L1) treatment. The receptors derive from a man aged 70-80 years with urothelial cancer. CDR3s include the opening cysteine and the closing phenylalanine or tryptophan. A D gene is named only where the DNA matches it firmly. Size tells how often a clone was seen (once, few, many) or the class of an expanded clone, and some rows leave it out.

>NA|NA|TRBJ2-2|TRBV4-3
TGCGCCAGCAGCCAAGGGACTAAGACCGGGGAGCTGTTTTTT
CASSQGTKTGELFF
>TRBD2|NA|TRBJ2-1|TRBV7-9
TGTGCCAGCAGCTCCTTAGCGGGAGTAGGAGATGAGCAGTTCTTC
CASSSLAGVGDEQFF
>TRBD2|NA|TRBJ2-1|TRBV5-1
TGCGCCAGCAGCAATAAGGGGACTAGCGGCCTTAGCCACAATGAGCAGTTCTTC
CASSNKGTSGLSHNEQFF
>NA|NA|TRBJ2-5|TRBV11-1
TGTGCCAGCAGCAGGGAGGCAGGGAAGGAGACCCAGTACTTC
CASSREAGKETQYF
>TRBD2|once|TRBJ2-7|TRBV9
TGTGCCAGCAGCCAAGGGACTACCTACGAGCAGTACTTC
CASSQGTTYEQYF
>TRBD2|NA|TRBJ2-3|TRBV19
TGTGCCAGCCGAGGGGGACTAGCTTCAGATACGCAGTATTTT
CASRGGLASDTQYF
>TRBD2|NA|TRBJ2-5|TRBV5-4
TGTGCCAGCAGCTTCGCGGGGGGGCGGGAGACCCAGTACTTC
CASSFAGGRETQYF
>NA|few|TRBJ1-1|TRBV6-5
TGTGCCAGCAGTTACACCACGGGCTCTAAGGGGACTGAAGCTTTCTTT
CASSYTTGSKGTEAFF
>NA|few|TRBJ2-1|TRBV5-1
TGCGCCAGCAGTTTACAGGGTTTTAGCGATGAGCAGTTCTTC
CASSLQGFSDEQFF
>TRBD2|NA|TRBJ2-3|TRBV4-2
TGTGCCAGCAGCCAAGTTAAGCGGGGGGGCCCAGATACGCAGTATTTT
CASSQVKRGGPDTQYF
>TRBD2|NA|TRBJ2-1|TRBV5-1
TGCGCCAGCAGTCGGAAAGCGGGGGGGCCCTACAATGAGCAGTTCTTC
CASSRKAGGPYNEQFF
>TRBD2|NA|TRBJ2-1|TRBV11-3
TGTGCCAGCAGCTCACTAGCGGGGGCTTACAATGAGCAGTTCTTC
CASSSLAGAYNEQFF
>TRBD1|NA|TRBJ1-5|TRBV28
TGTGCCAGCAGTATGACAGGGGCCGTTCAGCCCCAGCATTTT
CASSMTGAVQPQHF